The present entry profiles one T cell receptor beta chain with its context. The germline V and J ends were trimmed by 3 bases and 14 bases, with 17 bases remaining between them. The germline CDR1 and CDR2 sequences are DFQATT and SNEGSKA (reference sequence). This CDR3 spans 12 amino acids. These data belong to a study of blood T cell repertoires in COVID-19. Study-wide context: The cDNA or gDNA used as material had been derived from T cells, B-cell-depleted T cells, or PBMCs.

Original analysis: Nucleated cell counts were estimated from reference gene primer amplification. This table comes from immunoSEQ multiplex PCR, and its TCRdb copy is limited to in-frame clones, with some not included. That table gives V, J and clone size, and the DNA gave D and trimming. The sample holds roughly 150,000 clones, about 86% seen once. The source material was peripheral blood. The V call is TRBV20-1, the J call TRBJ2-1, with D perhaps TRBD2 (6 bases). The source is an older woman with acute or convalescent COVID-19. The CDR3 loop is CSASLGREYEFF. The CDR3 nucleotides are TGCAGTGCTAGTCTAGGTCGGGAGTATGAGTTCTTC.